This T cell receptor beta chain is drawn from a study of OX40 agonist ivuxolimab in advanced cancers. Study-wide context: Ivuxolimab was a fully human IgG2 agonistic monoclonal antibody targeting the costimulatory receptor OX40 (CD134). Of the roughly 51 dose-escalation patients, hepatocellular carcinoma was present in about 20, melanoma in roughly 15, renal cell carcinoma in 9 and head and neck cancer in 9. Intravenous ivuxolimab was administered to patients every 2 weeks at six dose levels: 0.01, 0.1, 0.3, 1.5, 3 and 10 mg/kg. The point of sequencing TCRbeta in the periphery was to test whether ivuxolimab changed TCR sequence diversity and drove clonal T-cell expansion. Partial responses were achieved by three dose-escalation patients, of whom one had hepatocellular carcinoma and two had cutaneous melanoma. A male proportion of about 79% and a mean age of approximately 62 years, ranging from about 20 to 80, were recorded for the dose-escalation cohort. The monotherapy dose-escalation portion (N of about 49 patients) of the phase I ivuxolimab trial is reported in the paper. Patients were allowed to have had prior anti-PD-1, anti-PD-L1 or anti-CTLA-4 therapy, and 40% to 45% of the dose-escalation patients had been treated with checkpoint inhibitors.

Genomic DNA was extracted from sorted cells for sequencing of the TCRbeta CDR3 region. The immunoSEQ Assay was used to sequence the TCRbeta CDR3 regions. Entries here come from immuneACCESS through TCRdb and include only in-frame sequences with V and J called. Some clones fail to appear in such tables; in the studies checked, an unresolved V gene covers under half of the shortfall, and the cause of the remainder is unknown. This sample is represented by about 78,000 clones; around 87% of them were singletons. The ten biggest clones cover 0.24% of the sample. Overall study results and their limits: After ivuxolimab, expanded clones were on average more numerous among CD8+ T cells than among CD4+ T cells. Low levels of normalized T-cell clonal expansion were also seen in some nonresponding patients. Clonal expansion of both CD4+ and CD8+ blood T cells was observed from baseline to week 6 at doses 0.1 to 3.0 mg/kg. In partial responders in the 0.1-3.0 mg/kg groups, normalized peripheral clonal expansion was found to be among the lowest, especially among CD8+ T cells. Antigen specificity was not determined for the clonally expanded peripheral T cells.

Patients with autoimmune disease history or receiving systemic immunosuppression were excluded from the trial. Peripheral blood for TCR sequencing was collected from all dose cohorts at baseline, on cycle 4 day 1, and on cycle 7 day 1. Samples came from an open-label, multicenter, first-in-human phase I dose-escalation trial of ivuxolimab. The trial enrolled adults with locally advanced or metastatic head and neck squamous cell, hepatocellular, melanoma or renal cell carcinoma. Before TCR sequencing, CD4+ and CD8+ T cells were separately sorted from peripheral blood. Details on this clone: The antigen this receptor binds is unknown. No clone much larger than this one lies a single base away; base qualities are absent.

CDR1 SNHLY and CDR2 FYNNEI are derived from the germline V gene. V drops 3 bases and J drops 0 bases, leaving 9 bases in between. The CDR3 covers 15 residues, taking in both the cysteine and the phenylalanine. Solely the CDR3 DNA is kept, with 45 bases framed from the first base. The sequencing here drew on CD4+ or CD8+ T cells sorted from blood, taken in a trial of the OX40 agonist ivuxolimab. The rearrangement combines TRBV2 with TRBJ1-5; TRBD1 is perhaps the D gene, given 5 matching bases. This receptor was taken from an adult with an advanced solid tumor such as melanoma, head and neck, liver or kidney cancer. The DNA sequence follows: TGTGCCAGCAGTGATGGACAAAGTAGCAATCAGCCCCAGCATTTT. Its protein is CASSDGQSSNQPQHF.